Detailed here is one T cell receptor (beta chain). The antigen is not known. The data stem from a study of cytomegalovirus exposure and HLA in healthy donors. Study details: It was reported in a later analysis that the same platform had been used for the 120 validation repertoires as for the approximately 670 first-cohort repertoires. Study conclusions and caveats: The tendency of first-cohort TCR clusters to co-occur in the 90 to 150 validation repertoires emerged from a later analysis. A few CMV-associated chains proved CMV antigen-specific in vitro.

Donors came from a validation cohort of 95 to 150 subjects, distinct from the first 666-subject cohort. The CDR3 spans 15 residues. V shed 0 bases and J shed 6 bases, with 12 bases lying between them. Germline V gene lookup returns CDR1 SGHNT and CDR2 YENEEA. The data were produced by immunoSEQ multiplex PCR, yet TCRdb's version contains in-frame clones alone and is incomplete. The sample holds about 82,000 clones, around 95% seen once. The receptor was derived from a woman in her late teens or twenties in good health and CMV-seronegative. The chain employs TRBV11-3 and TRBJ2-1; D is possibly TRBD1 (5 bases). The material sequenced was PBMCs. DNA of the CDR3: TGTGCCAGCAGCTTAGAGCAGGGCCCCCTCAATGAGCAGTTCTTC. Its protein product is CASSLEQGPLNEQFF.